Listed below are T cell receptor beta chains from one sample, sequenced in a study of response to subunit inactivated influenza vaccine. TCRdb used MiXCR to reprocess the RT-PCR reads, holding one entry per CDR3 protein. Seen here are about 570,000 distinct CDR3 sequences, around 11% observed once, and the top ten hold approximately 11%. This sample also belongs to another study, concerning T cells expressing NK-cell markers.

The specimen comprised PBMCs from blood, sampled on the day of vaccination. Receptors originate from a man in his fifties or sixties who received an inactivated influenza vaccine. The CDR3 runs from the conserved cysteine through the conserved F or W. A D gene is named only where the DNA matches it firmly. Rows give clone size only sometimes, using once, few, many, or a class for an expanded clone.

j_call clone_size v_call d_call cdr3_nt cdr3_aa
TRBJ1-1 - TRBV3-1 - TGTGCCAGCAGCTCCCATGGCGAGGGCACTGAAGCTTTCTTT CASSSHGEGTEAFF
TRBJ1-4 - TRBV7-2 - TGTGCCAGCAGCTTAGGTGGCAGTTTAAATGAAAAACTGTTTTTT CASSLGGSLNEKLFF
TRBJ2-3 many TRBV7-8 TRBD2 TGTGCCAGCAGCCCTCTACTAGCGGGGGGCACAGATACGCAGTATTTT CASSPLLAGGTDTQYF
TRBJ1-1 many TRBV27 TRBD1 TGTGCCAGCAGTCCTCATCCGGGACAGGGGGATCCTGAAGCTTTCTTT CASSPHPGQGDPEAFF
TRBJ1-4 - TRBV25-1 - TGTGCCAGCAGTGCCGTGGGGGGTAATGAAAAACTGTTTTTT CASSAVGGNEKLFF
TRBJ2-3 - TRBV12-3/TRBV12-4 TRBD1 TGTGCCAGCAGTTTATACAGGGGGCAAGATACGCAGTATTTT CASSLYRGQDTQYF
TRBJ2-7 many TRBV5-1 TRBD2 TGTGCCAGCAGTCCAAGGACTAGCGGGAGCTACGAGCAGTACTTC CASSPRTSGSYEQYF
TRBJ2-3 many TRBV6-2/TRBV6-3 TRBD2 TGTGCCAGCAAACTAGCGGGAAGGTCAGATACGCAGTATTTT CASKLAGRSDTQYF
TRBJ2-7 - TRBV7-2 - TGTGCCAGCAGCTATGGACGTAATGGCGAGCAGTACTTC CASSYGRNGEQYF
TRBJ1-3 - TRBV29-1 - TGCAGCACCAAAGACCGAAACTCTGGAAACACCATATATTTT CSTKDRNSGNTIYF
TRBJ2-3 few TRBV11-2 TRBD1 TGTGCCAGCAGCTGGACAGGGTGGAAAGTCACAGATACGCAGTATTTT CASSWTGWKVTDTQYF
TRBJ1-4 few TRBV5-1 - TGCGCCAGCAGCTTGGCAGGGTACGAAAAACTGTTTTTT CASSLAGYEKLFF
TRBJ2-7 - TRBV11-2 - TGTGCCAGCAGCGTAGGCGGAGGCTACGAGCAGTACTTC CASSVGGGYEQYF
TRBJ1-6 - TRBV27 - TGTGCCAGCACCACTTACCGGGGCAGCTATAATTCACCCCTCCACTTT CASTTYRGSYNSPLHF
TRBJ1-6 many TRBV5-1 - TGCGCCAGCAGCCCCACCACAGGAACCTATTCACCCCTCCACTTT CASSPTTGTYSPLHF
TRBJ2-3 few TRBV7-2 - TGTGCCAGCAGGGTACGGAACACAGATACGCAGTATTTT CASRVRNTDTQYF
TRBJ2-3 - TRBV7-2 TRBD2 TGTGCCAGCAGCTTAGCCTGGCGAGCGGGAGGGCCCTCAGATACGCAGTATTTT CASSLAWRAGGPSDTQYF
TRBJ1-1 few TRBV6-2/TRBV6-3 - TGTGCCAGCAGTTACTCGGGCAGCCCCATGAACACTGAAGCTTTCTTT CASSYSGSPMNTEAFF
TRBJ1-6 - TRBV20-1 - TGCAGTGCTAGAGTCCCGGGCCCCTGGGAGGCACCCCTCCACTTT CSARVPGPWEAPLHF
TRBJ2-6 - TRBV12-3/TRBV12-4 - TGTGCCAGCAAAACCAACGTCCTGACTTTC CASKTNVLTF
TRBJ2-5 - TRBV6-5 - TGTGCCAGCAGTTACGGTGGTGAGACCCAGTACTTC CASSYGGETQYF
TRBJ1-1 many TRBV15 - TGTGCCACCAGCAGAGACGAAGGGAATGAAGCTTTCTTT CATSRDEGNEAFF
TRBJ1-5 - TRBV6-1 - TGTGCCAGCAGTCCTACCTTCGGGGGCCAGCCCCAGCATTTT CASSPTFGGQPQHF
TRBJ2-3 - TRBV6-5 TRBD2 TGTGCCAGCAGTTACCCGGGGGGAAGTGGAACAGATACGCAGTATTTT CASSYPGGSGTDTQYF
TRBJ2-5 - TRBV6-2/TRBV6-3 - TGTGCCAGCAATGGGGCGGGACCCACCCCTCAAGAGACCCAGTACTTC CASNGAGPTPQETQYF
TRBJ2-1 few TRBV6-5 TRBD2 TGTGCCAGCAGTTACCGGGGGACTAGCCTTCTGTACAATGAGCAGTTCTTC CASSYRGTSLLYNEQFF
TRBJ2-1 few TRBV18 - TGTGCCAGCTCACCACCGATCGGGGTGGGAGGTGAGCAGTTCTTC CASSPPIGVGGEQFF
TRBJ1-5 - TRBV6-4 - TGTGCCAGCAGTCTACAGAATCAGCCCCAGCATTTT CASSLQNQPQHF
TRBJ2-6 - TRBV4-3 - TGCGCCAGCAGCCAAGAAATGGGGGGCTCTGGGGCCAACGTCCTGACTTTC CASSQEMGGSGANVLTF
TRBJ1-1 few TRBV7-9 - TGTGCCAGCAGCTCCGACGTCGGGACCCTGAACACTGAAGCTTTCTTT CASSSDVGTLNTEAFF
TRBJ2-7 - TRBV7-2 TRBD2 TGTGCCAGCAGCTTGAAATGGGACTATGGTTCCTACGAGCAGTACTTC CASSLKWDYGSYEQYF
TRBJ2-5 few TRBV5-1 - TGCGCCAGCAGCCTGTCTAAACAAGAGACCCAGTACTTC CASSLSKQETQYF
TRBJ2-3 - TRBV12-3/TRBV12-4 - TGTGCCAGCAGTCGACCAGGAGATACGCAGTATTTT CASSRPGDTQYF